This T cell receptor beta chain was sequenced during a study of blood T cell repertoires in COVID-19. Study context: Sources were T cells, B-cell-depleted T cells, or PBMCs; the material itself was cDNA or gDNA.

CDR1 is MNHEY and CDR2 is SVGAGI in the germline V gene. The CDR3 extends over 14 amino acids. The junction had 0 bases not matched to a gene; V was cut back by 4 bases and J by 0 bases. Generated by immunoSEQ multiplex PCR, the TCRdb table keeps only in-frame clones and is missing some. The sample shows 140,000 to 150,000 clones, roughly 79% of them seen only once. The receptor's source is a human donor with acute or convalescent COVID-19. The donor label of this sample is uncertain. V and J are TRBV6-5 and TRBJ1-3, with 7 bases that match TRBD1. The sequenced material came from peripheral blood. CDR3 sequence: CASSWDSSGNTIYF. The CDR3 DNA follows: TGTGCCAGCAGTTGGGACAGCTCTGGAAACACCATATATTTT.